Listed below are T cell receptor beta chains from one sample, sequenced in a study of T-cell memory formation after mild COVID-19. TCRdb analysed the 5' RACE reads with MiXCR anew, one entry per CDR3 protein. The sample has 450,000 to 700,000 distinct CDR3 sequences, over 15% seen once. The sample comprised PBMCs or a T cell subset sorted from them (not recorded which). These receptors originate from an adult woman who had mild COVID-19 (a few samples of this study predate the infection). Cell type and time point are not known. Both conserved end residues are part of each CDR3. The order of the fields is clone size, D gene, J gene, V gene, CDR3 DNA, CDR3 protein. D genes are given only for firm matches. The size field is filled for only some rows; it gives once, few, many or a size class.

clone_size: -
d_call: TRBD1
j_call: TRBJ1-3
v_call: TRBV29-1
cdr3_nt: TGCAGCGTTGAGAACCGGGACAGGGTAAACACCATATATTTT
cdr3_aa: CSVENRDRVNTIYF

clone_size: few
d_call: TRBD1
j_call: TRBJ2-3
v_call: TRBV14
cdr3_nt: TGTGCCAGCAGCCATTTCGGCACAGGGGCTACAGATACGCAGTATTTT
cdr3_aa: CASSHFGTGATDTQYF

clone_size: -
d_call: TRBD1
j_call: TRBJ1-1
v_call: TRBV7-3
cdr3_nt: TGTGCCAGCAGCTCAAGAACCGGGACAGGGCACACTGAAGCTTTCTTT
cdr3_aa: CASSSRTGTGHTEAFF

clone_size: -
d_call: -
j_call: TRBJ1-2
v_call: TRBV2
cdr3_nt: TGTGCCAGCTTGGGGCAGGCACGGGGCTATGGCTACACCTTC
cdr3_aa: CASLGQARGYGYTF

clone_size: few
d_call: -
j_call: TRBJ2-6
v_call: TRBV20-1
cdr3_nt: TGCAGTGCTCCCCGGCACTCTGGGGCCAACGTCCTGACTTTC
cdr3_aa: CSAPRHSGANVLTF

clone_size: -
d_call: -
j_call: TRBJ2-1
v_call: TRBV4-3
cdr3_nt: TGCGCCAGCAGCCCAGGGGGGGTGGCCTTTTACAATGAGCAGTTCTTC
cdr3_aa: CASSPGGVAFYNEQFF

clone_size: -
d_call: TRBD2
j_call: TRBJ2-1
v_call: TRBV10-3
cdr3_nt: TGTGCCATCAGTCGGGAGGGTGTACCCCCCTACAATGAGCAGTTCTTC
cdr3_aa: CAISREGVPPYNEQFF

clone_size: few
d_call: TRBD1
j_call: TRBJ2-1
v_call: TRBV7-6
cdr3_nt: TGTGCCAGCAGCTTAGACAGGGGAGCTAATGAGCAGTTCTTC
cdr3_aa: CASSLDRGANEQFF

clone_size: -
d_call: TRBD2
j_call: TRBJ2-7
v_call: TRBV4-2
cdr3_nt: TGTGCCAGCAGCTCAGGGCCTAGCGGGAGTGCGTTCCACGAGCAGTACTTC
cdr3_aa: CASSSGPSGSAFHEQYF

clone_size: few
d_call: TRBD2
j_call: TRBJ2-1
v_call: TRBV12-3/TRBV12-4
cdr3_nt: TGTGCCAGCAGTTTGGGAGGGGCTAGTTGGTTCTTC
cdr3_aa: CASSLGGASWFF

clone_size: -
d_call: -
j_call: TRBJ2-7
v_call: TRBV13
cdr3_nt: TGTGCCAGCAGCTTACAGGGGATTCGGTACGAGCAGTACTTC
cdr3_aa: CASSLQGIRYEQYF

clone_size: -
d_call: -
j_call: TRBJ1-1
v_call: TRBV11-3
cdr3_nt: TGTGCCAGCAGCCGGGGTAGAATGAACACTGAAGCTTTCTTT
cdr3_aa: CASSRGRMNTEAFF

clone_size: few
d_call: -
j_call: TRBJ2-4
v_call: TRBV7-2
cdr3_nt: TGTGCCAGCAGTCCCTCCCCGGGGCGAAAAAACATTCAGTACTTC
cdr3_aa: CASSPSPGRKNIQYF

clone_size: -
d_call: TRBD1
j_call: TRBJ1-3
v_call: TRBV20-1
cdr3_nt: TGCAGTGCTAGGCGGACAGGGGCTGGAAACACCATATATTTT
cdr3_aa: CSARRTGAGNTIYF

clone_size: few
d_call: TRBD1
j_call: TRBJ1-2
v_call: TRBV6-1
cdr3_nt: TGTGCCAGCAGGGACCCGGGACAGGGCTCCTATGGCTACACCTTC
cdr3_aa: CASRDPGQGSYGYTF

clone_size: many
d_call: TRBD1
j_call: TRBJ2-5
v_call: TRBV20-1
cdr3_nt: TGCAGTGCTGGGGACAGGGTCAATAAAGAGACCCAGTACTTC
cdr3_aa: CSAGDRVNKETQYF

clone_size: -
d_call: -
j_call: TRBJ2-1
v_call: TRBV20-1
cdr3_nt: TGCAGTGCTAGACTATTGGGGAGAGCCTACAATGAGCAGTTCTTC
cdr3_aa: CSARLLGRAYNEQFF

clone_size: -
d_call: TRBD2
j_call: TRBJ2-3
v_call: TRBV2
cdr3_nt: TGTGCCAGCAGTGACGGTTTTGCTAGCGGGACGCAGTATTTT
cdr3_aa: CASSDGFASGTQYF

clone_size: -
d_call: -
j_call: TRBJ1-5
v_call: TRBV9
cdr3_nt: TGTGCCAGCAGCCCCGGGGGTCGGGGGCCCCAGCATTTT
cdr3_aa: CASSPGGRGPQHF

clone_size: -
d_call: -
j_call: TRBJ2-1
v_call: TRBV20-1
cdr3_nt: TGCAGTGCTGGTTCGGAACAGCAGGCCGGCGATGAGCAGTTCTTC
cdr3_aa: CSAGSEQQAGDEQFF

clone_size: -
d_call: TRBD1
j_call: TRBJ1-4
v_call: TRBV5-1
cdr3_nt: TGCGCCAGCAGCTTGACAGGGGGCAATGCTGAAAAACTGTTTTTT
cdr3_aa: CASSLTGGNAEKLFF

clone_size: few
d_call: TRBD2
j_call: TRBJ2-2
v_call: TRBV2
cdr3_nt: TGTGCCAGCAAGCGGGGGAACACCGGGGAGCTGTTTTTT
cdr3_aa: CASKRGNTGELFF

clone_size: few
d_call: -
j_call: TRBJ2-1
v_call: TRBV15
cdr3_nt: TGTGCCACCGACTCGTCCTACAATGAGCAGTTCTTC
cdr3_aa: CATDSSYNEQFF

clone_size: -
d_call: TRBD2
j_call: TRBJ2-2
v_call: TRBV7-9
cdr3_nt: TGTGCCAGCAGCTTATTCCTCAGGCTAGCGGTTAACACCGGGGAGCTGTTTTTT
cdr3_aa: CASSLFLRLAVNTGELFF

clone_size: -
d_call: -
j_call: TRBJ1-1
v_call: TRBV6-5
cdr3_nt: TGTGCCAGCAGTAGGGGGACAAGGAACACTGAAGCTTTCTTT
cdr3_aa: CASSRGTRNTEAFF

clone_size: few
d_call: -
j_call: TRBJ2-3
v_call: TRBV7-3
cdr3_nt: TGTGCCAGCAGCTTAACAGGGGTCAGCACAGATACGCAGTATTTT
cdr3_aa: CASSLTGVSTDTQYF

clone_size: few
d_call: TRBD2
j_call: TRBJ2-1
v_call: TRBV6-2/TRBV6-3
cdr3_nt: TGTGCCAGCAGTCGAACTAGCGGGAGTAAGCAGTTCTTC
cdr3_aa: CASSRTSGSKQFF

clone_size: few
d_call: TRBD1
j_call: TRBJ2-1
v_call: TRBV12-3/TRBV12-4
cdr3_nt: TGTGCCAGCAGTTCGATCATCGGGACAGTCTCCTACAATGAGCAGTTCTTC
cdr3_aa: CASSSIIGTVSYNEQFF

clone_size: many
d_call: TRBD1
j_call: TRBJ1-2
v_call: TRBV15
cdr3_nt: TGTGCCACCAGCAGAGATCGTGAGACAGGGGAGGGCTACACCTTC
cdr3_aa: CATSRDRETGEGYTF

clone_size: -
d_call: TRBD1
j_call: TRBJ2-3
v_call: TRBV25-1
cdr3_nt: TGTGCCAGCAGTCCTTGGACAGGTTCTAGCACAGATACGCAGTATTTT
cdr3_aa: CASSPWTGSSTDTQYF

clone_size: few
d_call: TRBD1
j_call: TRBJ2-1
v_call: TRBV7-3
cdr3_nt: TGTGCCAGCAGCCCCGGGACAGGGGATTCCCTCAATGAGCAGTTCTTC
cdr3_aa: CASSPGTGDSLNEQFF